One sample yielded the 20 T cell receptor beta chains listed below, sequenced in a study of cytomegalovirus exposure and HLA in healthy donors. The PCR was carried out with 60 Vbeta primers and 13 Jbeta primers. The method was immunoSEQ multiplex PCR; TCRdb's version includes in-frame clones alone and lacks a portion of them. The table shows 120,000 to 150,000 clones, with approximately 88% occurring only once. Specimen: PBMCs. The receptors shown here come from a woman aged 40 to 50 in good health and CMV-seronegative.

The chain recombines TRBV6-1 with TRBJ1-4, with D unclear. Trimming stripped 0 bases from V and 3 bases from J, with 8 bases between. The CDR3 sequence is 15 residues long. Per the germline V gene, CDR1 is MNHNS and CDR2 is SASEGT. DNA of the CDR3: TGTGCCAGCAGTGAAGCCCCGGGTCCTAATGAAAAACTGTTTTTT. Translating it yields CASSEAPGPNEKLFF.

Turning to this clone: The junction shows a germline mismatch at one end, possibly a read error. CDR3 sequence (DNA): TGTTCCAGCAACGACAGGTTCTCCACCGGGGAGCTGTTTTTT. Residues: CSSNDRFSTGELFF. The chain joins TRBV7-9 to TRBJ2-2; D may be TRBD1 (6 bases). The CDR3 consists of 14 residues. Germline CDR1 reads SEHNR; CDR2 reads FQNEAQ (reference sequence).

The chain carries TRBV7-2 and TRBJ2-7; TRBD1 agrees at 9 bases. Per the germline V gene, CDR1 is SGHTA and CDR2 is FQGNSA. CDR3 length: 14 residues. Trimming took 4 bases from V and 0 from J; bases not matched to a gene: 1. The CDR3 nucleotides read TGTGCCAGCAGCTCGGGACAGGGCTCCTACGAGCAGTACTTC. Translation: CASSSGQGSYEQYF.

The CDR3 protein is CSVGGDRNGQHF. As DNA, the CDR3 is TGCAGCGTTGGGGGAGACAGGAACGGGCAGCATTTT. The chain recombines TRBV29-1 with TRBJ1-5, with D possibly matching TRBD1 (6 bases). Germline V CDR1 and CDR2: SQVTM, ANQGSEA. Trimming took 4 bases from V and 13 from J, leaving 17 bases between them. The CDR3 contains 12 residues.

The rearrangement uses TRBV27 and TRBJ2-7; 11 bases match TRBD2. With 6 bases clipped from V and 4 bases from J, the junction kept 5 bases outside the gene matches. The germline V gene has CDR1 MNHEY and CDR2 SMNVEV (reference sequence). The CDR3 length is 14 residues. CDR3 residues: CASRLGTSGYEQYF. CDR3 bases: TGTGCCAGCAGATTGGGGACTAGCGGTTACGAGCAGTACTTC.

This chain joins TRBV7-2 and TRBJ2-1, with D possibly matching TRBD2 (5 bases). V lost 5 bases and J 8 bases, leaving 13 bases between the germline ends. CDR3 length: 13 amino acids. Looked up from germline, CDR1 is SGHTA and CDR2 is FQGNSA. CDR3 region: CASSPTGRDEQFF. Here the CDR3 DNA reads TGTGCCAGCAGCCCAACCGGGCGGGATGAGCAGTTCTTC.

The chain joins TRBV19 to TRBJ2-5, with D possibly matching TRBD1 (7 bases). The CDR3 spans 15 residues. Per germline, CDR1 LNHDA and CDR2 SQIVND (reference sequence). With 2 bases removed from V and 1 base from J, the gap between germline ends came to 11 bases. CDR3 loop: CASSIQGGIQETQYF. The CDR3 DNA reads TGTGCCAGTAGTATACAGGGGGGAATCCAAGAGACCCAGTACTTC.

The chain joins TRBV5-8 to TRBJ2-5; possibly TRBD1 for D (6 bases). The CDR3 covers 14 residues. Trimming took off 4 bases at V and 1 base at J, with 11 bases between the two ends. Germline CDR1 reads SGHTS; CDR2 reads YDEGEE. CDR3 nucleotides: TGTGCCAGCAGCGGAGGACAGCTCCAAGAGACCCAGTACTTC. Its protein is CASSGGQLQETQYF.

V gene TRBV7-2 combines with J gene TRBJ2-5, with 8 bases identical to TRBD2. The J call is doubtful: the DNA matches TRBJ2-7 better. Germline CDR1 reads SGHTA; CDR2 reads FQGNSA. The CDR3 is 14 residues long. Here the CDR3 reads CASSPGLASYEQYF. Here the CDR3 DNA reads TGTGCCAGCAGCCCCGGACTAGCATCCTACGAGCAGTACTTC.

The V and J genes are TRBV5-5 and TRBJ1-3; D gene unclear. CDR1 SGHKS and CDR2 YYEKEE come from the germline V gene (reference sequence). V shed 0 bases and J shed 0 bases, with 10 bases lying between them. The CDR3 contains 16 residues. In DNA form, the CDR3 reads TGTGCCAGCAGCTTGGGATCGTCGAGCTCTGGAAACACCATATATTTT. This codes for CASSLGSSSSGNTIYF.

V is TRBV6-1 and J is TRBJ2-3; D perhaps matches TRBD1 (6 bases). The CDR3 runs to 15 residues. From germline, CDR1 is MNHNS and CDR2 SASEGT. Deletions cut 4 bases from V and 1 base from J, with 12 bases between. CDR3 DNA: TGTGCCAGCAGTGTCTATGCAGGGGGCACAGATACGCAGTATTTT. This codes for CASSVYAGGTDTQYF.

The chain combines TRBV5-4 with TRBJ1-2, with D hard to call. V was pared by 7 bases and J by 3 bases, with 13 bases between. The germline CDR1 and CDR2 sequences are SGHNT and YYREEE (reference sequence). The CDR3 consists of 13 residues. The CDR3 region is CASGEGPDYGYTF. The CDR3 coding sequence is TGTGCCAGCGGGGAGGGTCCGGACTATGGCTACACCTTC.

This clone showed up just a few times. The V call is TRBV4-3, the J call TRBJ2-7; D is possibly TRBD2 (5 bases). In germline, CDR1 is LGHNA, CDR2 YSLEER. Between the trimmed V and J ends, which lost 0 bases and 8 bases, there was a span of 11 bases. The CDR3 has 13 residues. The chain's CDR3 is CASSQDFGVKQYF. As DNA, the CDR3 is TGCGCCAGCAGCCAAGATTTCGGGGTTAAGCAGTACTTC.

V is TRBV6-5 and J is TRBJ1-5, with 7 bases lining up with TRBD1. Trimming removed 2 bases from V and 7 bases from J; junction bases left unmatched: 11. The CDR3 totals 16 residues. Germline loops: CDR1 MNHEY, CDR2 SVGAGI. The CDR3 loop reads CASSYPVTGRKQPQHF. In nucleotides, the CDR3 is TGTGCCAGCAGTTACCCGGTGACAGGGAGGAAGCAGCCCCAGCATTTT.

V is TRBV11-2 and J is TRBJ2-1, with TRBD2 matching over 8 bases. Germline V gene sequence: CDR1 SGHAT, CDR2 FQNNGV. The V segment lost 1 base and the J segment 9 bases; nucleotides outside the gene matches: 5. This CDR3 has 14 amino acids. This CDR3 reads CASSLVREEGEQFF. CDR3 coding DNA: TGTGCCAGCAGCTTAGTGCGGGAGGAGGGTGAGCAGTTCTTC.

The chain combines TRBV29-1 with TRBJ2-7, with D perhaps matching TRBD2 (6 bases). The germline V gene has CDR1 SQVTM and CDR2 ANQGSEA. The V end was cut by 4 bases, the J end by 7 bases, with 11 bases between. The CDR3 consists of 11 residues. CDR3 sequence (DNA): TGCAGCGTTGTAGGCGGGGTTGAGCAGTACTTC. This sequence encodes CSVVGGVEQYF.

This rearrangement joins TRBV5-1 to TRBJ1-5, with a possible D match to TRBD1 (5 bases). In germline, CDR1 is SGHRS, CDR2 YFSETQ. This CDR3 is built from 14 residues. Trimming took 3 bases from V and 7 from J, leaving 14 bases between them. Here the CDR3 reads CASSSGTPGQPQHF. The CDR3 bases are TGCGCCAGCAGCTCCGGGACTCCCGGGCAGCCCCAGCATTTT.

The count of this clone is one. The rearrangement uses TRBV27 and TRBJ1-1, with a possible D match to TRBD1 (5 bases). CDR3 size: 17 residues. The V end was cut by 3 bases, the J end by 1 base, with 18 bases between. Germline CDR1 MNHEY, CDR2 SMNVEV (reference sequence). CDR3 DNA sequence: TGTGCCAGCAGTTTGACGATTGACAGTCACCCGAACACTGAAGCTTTCTTT. This gives the protein CASSLTIDSHPNTEAFF.

The chain uses TRBV7-9 and TRBJ2-7, with D perhaps TRBD1 (6 bases). In germline, CDR1 is SEHNR, CDR2 FQNEAQ (reference sequence). This CDR3 spans 15 amino acids. V was clipped by 5 bases and J by 3 bases, with 17 bases between them. Written as DNA, the CDR3 is TGTGCCAGCAGCCTGGCTAAGACAGGTCTCTACGAGCAGTACTTC. Protein sequence: CASSLAKTGLYEQYF.

This chain connects TRBV6-6 to TRBJ1-2; 10 bases line up with TRBD1. Germline CDR1 reads MNHNY; CDR2 reads SVGAGI (reference sequence). This CDR3 spans 15 amino acids. V lost 4 bases, J lost 4 bases, and 6 bases stayed unmatched. This CDR3 reads CASSWADRGSYGYTF. In DNA, the CDR3 is TGTGCCAGCAGTTGGGCGGACAGGGGGTCCTATGGCTACACCTTC.